The count of the clone carrying this TCR beta chain is one. Its antigen is not identified. It may be a read error: a sequence one base away is much more abundant. This sample was taken from a study of identical twins. Each CDR3 protein is one row after TCRdb ran MiXCR on the 5' RACE reads. The repertoire consists of approximately 890,000 distinct CDR3 sequences, with around an eighth occurring once and the leading ten covering around 1.5%. Study-level results: Twins showed weaker excess sharing in their beta out-of-frame sequences. Abundant beta clonotypes from cord blood bore fewer insertions; memory repertoires lacked this pattern.

The CDR3 totals 18 residues. Germline CDR1 LGHDT, CDR2 YNNKEL (reference sequence). These data are also associated with another study on yellow fever vaccine responses in identical twins.

The receptor was derived from a woman younger than 35 in good health. The chain combines TRBV3-1 with TRBJ2-5, with 7 bases matching TRBD2. Sequencing was performed on PBMCs. CDR3 nucleotide sequence: TGTGCCACCAGCCAAGATCTAGGGCTAGCGGACTTCCAAGAGACCCAGTACTTC. Protein: CATSQDLGLADFQETQYF.